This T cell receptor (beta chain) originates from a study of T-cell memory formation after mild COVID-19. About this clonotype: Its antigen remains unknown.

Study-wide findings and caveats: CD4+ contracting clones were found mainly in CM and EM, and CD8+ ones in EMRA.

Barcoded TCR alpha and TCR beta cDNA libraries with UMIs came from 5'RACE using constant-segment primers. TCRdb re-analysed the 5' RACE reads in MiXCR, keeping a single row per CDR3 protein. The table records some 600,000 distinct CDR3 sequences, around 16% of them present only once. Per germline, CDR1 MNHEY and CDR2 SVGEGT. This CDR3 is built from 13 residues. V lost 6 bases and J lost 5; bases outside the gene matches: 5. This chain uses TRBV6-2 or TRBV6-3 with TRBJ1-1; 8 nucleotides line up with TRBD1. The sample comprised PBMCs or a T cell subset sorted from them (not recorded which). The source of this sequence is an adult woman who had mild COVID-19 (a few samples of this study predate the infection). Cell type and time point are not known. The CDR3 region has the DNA TGTGCCAGCAGGCCCAGGGGGCGGACTGAAGCTTTCTTT. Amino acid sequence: CASRPRGRTEAFF.